A single sample gave rise to the 18 T cell receptor beta chains below, sequenced in a study of a mutant IDH1 vaccine in newly diagnosed glioma (dated by TCRdb to 2020 to 2023). Library generation was performed with the immunoSEQ multiplex PCR assay. Sourced from immuneACCESS, this table was stored by TCRdb with only in-frame sequences that have V and J called. A share of the clones is absent; for the studies checked, an unresolved V gene accounts for under half, and the remainder has no known explanation. This sample lists 23,000 or so clones; about nine tenths were detected once. The leading ten clones occupy just over 9% of the sample. In light of the paper, this sample's time point label describes: baseline, week 1 (first vaccination visit). Sample treatment or condition, as interpreted from the label and publication: pre-vaccination baseline after standard-of-care therapy. The source was PBMCs, collected from a glioma patient treated with radiotherapy, temozolomide or both. The source is a man aged 30 to 45 with glioma.

The genes are TRBV5-6 and TRBJ2-1; possible D gene TRBD2, 7 bases. There are 13 residues in the CDR3. Looked up from germline, CDR1 is SGHDT and CDR2 is YYEEEE. Trimming left V 2 bases short and J 9 bases short, with 12 bases between. The CDR3 DNA is TGTGCCAGCAGCTTAAGGGGGGGTCGTGAGCAGTTCTTC. Its translation: CASSLRGGREQFF.

V is TRBV2 and J is TRBJ2-4; tentatively, D is TRBD1 or TRBD2 (5 bases each). The length of the CDR3 is 12 residues. CDR1 and CDR2 (germline): SNHLY, FYNNEI. Trimming cost V 8 bases and J 6 bases, with 11 bases left between them. The CDR3 coding sequence is TGTGCCAGCGAACAGGAGGTAAACATTCAGTACTTC. Its protein is CASEQEVNIQYF.

This chain joins TRBV6-5 and TRBJ2-2; possible D gene TRBD1, 6 bases. The CDR3 loop spans 14 amino acids. With 2 bases removed from V and 6 bases from J, the gap between germline ends came to 10 bases. Per the germline V gene, CDR1 is MNHEY and CDR2 is SVGAGI. The CDR3 protein is CASSYRGYSGELFF. DNA for the CDR3: TGTGCCAGCAGTTACAGGGGGTACTCCGGGGAGCTGTTTTTT.

The genes are TRBV27 and TRBJ1-2, with TRBD1 matching over 8 bases. The CDR3 extends over 13 amino acids. Per the germline V gene, CDR1 is MNHEY and CDR2 is SMNVEV (reference sequence). The CDR3 region is CATGQAGNYGYTF. In nucleotides, the CDR3 is TGTGCTACGGGACAGGCTGGGAACTATGGCTACACCTTC.

This clone was picked up one time. The chain carries TRBV14 and TRBJ1-2; D gene ambiguous. Trimming cost V 2 bases and J 2 bases, with 6 bases left between them. CDR3 length equals 13 residues. Germline CDR1 and CDR2: SGHDN and FVKESK. CDR3 coding DNA: TGTGCCAGCAGCCAATCACTGAACTATGGCTACACCTTC. As protein: CASSQSLNYGYTF.

J is TRBJ1-1 and V is TRBV7-2; 8 nucleotides match TRBD1. Germline V gives CDR1 SGHTA, CDR2 FQGNSA. V dropped 5 bases and J dropped 6; count of bases not matched to a gene: 5. This CDR3 comprises 13 residues. The CDR3 loop is CASSPDRGPEAFF. The CDR3 DNA follows: TGTGCCAGCAGCCCCGACAGGGGACCTGAAGCTTTCTTT.

The V call is TRBV6-1, the J call TRBJ2-3, with TRBD2 identical over 9 bases. Germline V gene data show CDR1 as MNHNS and CDR2 as SASEGT. After removal of 6 bases from V and 2 bases from J, the junction contained 3 bases not matched to a gene. The CDR3 is 14 amino acids. CDR3 coding DNA: TGTGCCAGCAGCCTAGCGGGGCACACAGATACGCAGTATTTT. Its protein is CASSLAGHTDTQYF.

The chain recombines TRBV18 with TRBJ2-3; D is uncertain. CDR1 KGHSH and CDR2 LQKENI come from the germline V gene. V was clipped by 2 bases and J by 0 bases, with 6 bases between them. This CDR3 comprises 14 residues. CDR3 sequence reads: CASSPTTSTDTQYF. DNA of the CDR3: TGTGCCAGCTCACCAACGACTAGCACAGATACGCAGTATTTT. Variable domain in full (rest from reference TRBV18 and TRBJ2-3): NAGVMQNPRHLVRRRGQEARLRCSPMKGHSHVYWYRQLPEEGLKFMVYLQKENIIDESGMPKERFSAEFPKEGPSILRIQQVVRGDSAAYFCASSPTTSTDTQYFGPGTRLTVL.

This chain joins TRBV10-3 and TRBJ1-2, with a tentative D call TRBD1 (5 bases). V lost 0 bases and J 2 bases, leaving 7 bases between the germline ends. Germline V gene sequence: CDR1 ENHRY, CDR2 SYGVKD. This CDR3 has 14 residues. In DNA form, the CDR3 reads TGTGCCATCAGTGAGTCAGAGGGGAACTATGGCTACACCTTC. Translation gives CAISESEGNYGYTF.

This chain links TRBV2 with TRBJ2-4; perhaps TRBD2 as D (5 bases). V was clipped by 0 bases and J by 0 bases, with 12 bases between them. The CDR3 extends over 17 amino acids. The germline V gene has CDR1 SNHLY and CDR2 FYNNEI. CDR3: CASSEAGGGLAKNIQYF. The CDR3 DNA follows: TGTGCCAGCAGTGAAGCAGGCGGAGGACTAGCCAAAAACATTCAGTACTTC. Together with reference TRBV2 and TRBJ2-4, the CDR3 gives the full variable domain: EPEVTQTPSHQVTQMGQEVILRCVPISNHLYFYWYRQILGQKVEFLVSFYNNEISEKSEIFDDQFSVERPDGSNFTLKIRSTKLEDSAMYFCASSEAGGGLAKNIQYFGAGTRLSVL.

This chain links TRBV19 with TRBJ2-1, with D perhaps matching TRBD2 (6 bases). Germline loops: CDR1 LNHDA, CDR2 SQIVND (reference sequence). The germline V and J ends were trimmed by 3 bases and 3 bases, with 9 bases remaining between them. The CDR3 is 14 amino acids. The CDR3 region has the DNA TGTGCCAGTAGTATGGGGGGAAACTACAATGAGCAGTTCTTC. Its translation is CASSMGGNYNEQFF. Full variable domain (missing parts from reference TRBV19 and TRBJ2-1): DGGITQSPKYLFRKEGQNVTLSCEQNLNHDAMYWYRQDPGQGLRLIYYSQIVNDFQKGDIAEGYSVSREKKESFPLTVTSAQKNPTAFYLCASSMGGNYNEQFFGPGTRLTVL.

V and J are TRBV5-1 and TRBJ2-3, with 11 nucleotides matching TRBD2. With 4 bases clipped from V and 5 bases from J, the junction kept 12 bases outside the gene matches. Germline values: CDR1 SGHRS, CDR2 YFSETQ. The length of the CDR3 is 17 residues. CDR3 region: CASSPPVVAGGVDTQYF. CDR3 coding DNA: TGCGCCAGCAGCCCCCCCGTGGTAGCGGGAGGGGTAGATACGCAGTATTTT.

This clone appeared a single time. Here the CDR3 reads CASSQGPGLGLEQYF. The CDR3 coding sequence is TGTGCCAGCAGCCAAGGGCCGGGGCTGGGCCTCGAGCAGTACTTC. The rearrangement joins TRBV4-2 to TRBJ2-7; D may correspond to TRBD1 or TRBD2 (5 bases each). The length of the CDR3 is 15 residues. In germline, CDR1 is LGHNA, CDR2 YNFKEQ. The V and J ends lost 1 base and 6 bases respectively, with 16 bases between them.

The chain joins TRBV5-5 to TRBJ1-1; TRBD1 aligns across 8 bases. This CDR3 has 13 amino acids. V dropped 4 bases and J dropped 5; count of bases not matched to a gene: 4. Germline loops: CDR1 SGHKS, CDR2 YYEKEE (reference sequence). In DNA form, the CDR3 reads TGTGCCAGCAGCCTACAGGGGGAAACTGAAGCTTTCTTT. This encodes CASSLQGETEAFF.

The chain joins TRBV4-1 to TRBJ2-6; no reliable D call. The CDR3 is 14 amino acids. Per germline, CDR1 MGHRA and CDR2 YSYEKL. V lost 4 bases and J 2 bases, leaving 6 bases between the germline ends. CDR3 loop: CASSRAAGANVLTF. CDR3 DNA sequence: TGCGCCAGCAGCCGGGCAGCTGGGGCCAACGTCCTGACTTTC.

V gene TRBV10-3 combines with J gene TRBJ1-2; no clear D. Between the trimmed V and J ends, which lost 0 bases and 3 bases, there was a span of 8 bases. The CDR3 runs 14 residues. CDR1 is ENHRY and CDR2 is SYGVKD in the germline V gene. The CDR3 here is CAISESLKYYGYTF. In DNA form, the CDR3 reads TGTGCCATCAGTGAGTCCTTGAAATACTATGGCTACACCTTC.

The chain is built from TRBV6-5 and TRBJ2-5, with a tentative D call TRBD1 (7 bases). The CDR3 has 15 amino acids. Germline V gene lookup returns CDR1 MNHEY and CDR2 SVGAGI. V lost 6 bases, J lost 4 bases, and 18 bases lay in between. The CDR3 DNA reads as TGTGCCAGCAGGATGATTCAGGGGGGCTTAGAGACCCAGTACTTC. Its protein product is CASRMIQGGLETQYF.

The chain joins TRBV11-2 to TRBJ2-1; TRBD2 matches at 13 bases. V lost 5 bases to trimming and J lost 4 bases; unmatched junction nucleotides: 8. CDR3 length equals 17 residues. Germline V gene lookup returns CDR1 SGHAT and CDR2 FQNNGV. CDR3 region: CASSPGTSGTAYNEQFF. As DNA, the CDR3 is TGTGCCAGCAGCCCCGGGACTAGCGGGACCGCGTACAATGAGCAGTTCTTC.